This T cell receptor (beta chain) stems from a study of cytomegalovirus exposure and HLA in healthy donors. The study's findings and limits: The investigators catalogued 164 TCR beta chains as cytomegalovirus-associated. Researchers left out some V segments, among them TRBV6-2 and TRBV6-3, as indistinguishable.

Comments on this clone: Its antigen is still unknown.

PCR involved 60 Vbeta and 13 Jbeta primers. Sequencing was performed with immunoSEQ multiplex PCR; in TCRdb, only in-frame clones are kept and a portion is missing. The table shows around 90,000 clones, with roughly 72% occurring only once. The CDR3 runs 15 residues. The germline V and J ends were trimmed by 4 bases and 0 bases, with 8 bases remaining between them. Germline lookup yields CDR1 SGDLS and CDR2 YYNGEE. The clonotype was recovered from a man aged 25-45 years in good health and CMV-seronegative. The gene calls are TRBV9 and TRBJ2-6, with D unresolved. Sequencing was performed on PBMCs. The DNA of the CDR3 is TGTGCCAGCAGCCCCCCCCTCTCTGGGGCCAACGTCCTGACTTTC. It codes for CASSPPLSGANVLTF.